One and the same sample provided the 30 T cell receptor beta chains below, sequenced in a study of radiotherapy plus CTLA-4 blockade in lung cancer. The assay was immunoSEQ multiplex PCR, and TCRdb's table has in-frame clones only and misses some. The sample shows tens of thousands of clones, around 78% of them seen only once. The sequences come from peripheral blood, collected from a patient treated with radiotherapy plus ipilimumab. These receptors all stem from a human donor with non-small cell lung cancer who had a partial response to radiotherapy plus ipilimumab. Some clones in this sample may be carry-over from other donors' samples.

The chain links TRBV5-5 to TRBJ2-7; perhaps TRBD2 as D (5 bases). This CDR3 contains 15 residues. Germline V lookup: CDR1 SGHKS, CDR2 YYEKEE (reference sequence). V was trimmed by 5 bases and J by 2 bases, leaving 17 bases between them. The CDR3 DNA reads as TGTGCCAGCAGAGGATGGACGGAGGCAACCTACGAGCAGTACTTC. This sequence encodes CASRGWTEATYEQYF.

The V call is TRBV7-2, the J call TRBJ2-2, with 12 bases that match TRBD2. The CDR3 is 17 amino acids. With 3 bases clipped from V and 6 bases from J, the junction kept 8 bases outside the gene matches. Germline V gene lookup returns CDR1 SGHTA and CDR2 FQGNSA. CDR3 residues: CASSLTSGGLGAGELFF. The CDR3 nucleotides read TGTGCCAGCAGCTTGACTAGCGGGGGCCTGGGAGCCGGGGAGCTGTTTTTT. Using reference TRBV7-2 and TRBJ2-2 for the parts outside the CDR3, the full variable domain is GAGVSQSPSNKVTEKGKDVELRCDPISGHTALYWYRQSLGQGLEFLIYFQGNSAPDKSGLPSDRFSAERTGGSVSTLTIQRTQQEDSAVYLCASSLTSGGLGAGELFFGEGSRLTVL.

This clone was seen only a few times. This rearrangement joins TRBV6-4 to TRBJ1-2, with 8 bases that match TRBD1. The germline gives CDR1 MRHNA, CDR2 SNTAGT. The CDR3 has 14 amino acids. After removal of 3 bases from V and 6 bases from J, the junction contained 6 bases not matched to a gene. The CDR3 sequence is CASSEGRGQDGYTF. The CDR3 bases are TGTGCCAGCAGTGAAGGCAGGGGGCAGGATGGCTACACCTTC.

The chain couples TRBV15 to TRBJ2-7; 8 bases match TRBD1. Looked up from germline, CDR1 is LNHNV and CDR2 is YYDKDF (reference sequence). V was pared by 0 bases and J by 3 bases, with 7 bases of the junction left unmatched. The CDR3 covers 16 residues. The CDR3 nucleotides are TGTGCCACCAGCAGAGACGCCGTTGACAGGGGCTACGAGCAGTACTTC. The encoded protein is CATSRDAVDRGYEQYF.

CDR3 in amino acids: CASRPSSCYSYEQYF. CDR3 sequence (DNA): TGTGCCAGCAGACCCTCTAGCTGCTACTCCTACGAGCAGTACTTC. V and J are TRBV7-7 and TRBJ2-7; the D gene is possibly TRBD2 (5 bases). Trimming took off 6 bases at V and 0 bases at J, with 15 bases between the two ends. Germline-derived CDR1 and CDR2 are SSHAT and FNYEAQ (reference sequence). The CDR3 loop spans 15 amino acids.

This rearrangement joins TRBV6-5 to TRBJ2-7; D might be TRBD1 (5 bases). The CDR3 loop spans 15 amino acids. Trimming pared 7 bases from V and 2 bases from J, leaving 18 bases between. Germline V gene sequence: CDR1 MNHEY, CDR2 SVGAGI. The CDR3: CASTENWGEAYEQYF. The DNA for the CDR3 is TGTGCCAGCACCGAAAATTGGGGCGAAGCCTACGAGCAGTACTTC.

The CDR3, as DNA: TGCGCCAGCAGCTTGGCCGGGGCGGGAGGGGGCTACAATGAGCAGTTCTTC. It specifies CASSLAGAGGGYNEQFF. The chain uses TRBV5-1 and TRBJ2-1; 9 positions match TRBD2. There are 17 residues in the CDR3. Germline-derived CDR1 and CDR2 are SGHRS and YFSETQ. Germline trimming cut 0 bases from V and 3 bases from J; bases unmatched to any gene: 7.

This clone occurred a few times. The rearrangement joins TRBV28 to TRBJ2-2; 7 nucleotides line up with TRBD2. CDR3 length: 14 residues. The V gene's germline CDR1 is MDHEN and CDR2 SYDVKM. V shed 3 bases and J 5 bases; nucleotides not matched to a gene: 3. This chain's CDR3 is CASSLGGRTGELFF. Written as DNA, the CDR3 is TGTGCCAGCAGTTTGGGGGGGAGGACCGGGGAGCTGTTTTTT. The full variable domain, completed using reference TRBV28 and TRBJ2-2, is DVKVTQSSRYLVKRTGEKVFLECVQDMDHENMFWYRQDPGLGLRLIYFSYDVKMKEKGDIPEGYSVSREKKERFSLILESASTNQTSMYLCASSLGGRTGELFFGEGSRLTVL.

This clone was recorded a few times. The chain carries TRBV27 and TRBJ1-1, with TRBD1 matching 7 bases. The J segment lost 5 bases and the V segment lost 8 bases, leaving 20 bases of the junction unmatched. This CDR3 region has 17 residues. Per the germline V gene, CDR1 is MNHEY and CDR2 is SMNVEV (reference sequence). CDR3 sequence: CASHYLHRGRSGTEAFF. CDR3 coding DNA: TGTGCCAGCCACTACTTACACAGGGGAAGATCTGGGACTGAAGCTTTCTTT.

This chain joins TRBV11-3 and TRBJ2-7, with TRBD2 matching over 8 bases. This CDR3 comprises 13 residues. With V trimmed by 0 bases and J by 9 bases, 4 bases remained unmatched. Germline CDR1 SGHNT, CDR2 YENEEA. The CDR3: CASSLDRLAGQYF. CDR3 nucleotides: TGTGCCAGCAGCTTAGATCGGCTAGCGGGGCAGTACTTC.

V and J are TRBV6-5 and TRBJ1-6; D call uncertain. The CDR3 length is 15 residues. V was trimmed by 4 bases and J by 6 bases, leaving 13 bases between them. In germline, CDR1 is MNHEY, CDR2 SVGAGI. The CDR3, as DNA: TGTGCCAGCAGTTGGCGGGTCCGGGCTAATTCACCCCTCCACTTT. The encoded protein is CASSWRVRANSPLHF.

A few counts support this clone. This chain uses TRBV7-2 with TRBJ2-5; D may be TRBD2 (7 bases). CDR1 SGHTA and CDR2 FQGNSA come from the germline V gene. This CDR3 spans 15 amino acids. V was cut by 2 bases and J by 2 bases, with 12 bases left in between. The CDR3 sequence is CASSLMGGHQETQYF. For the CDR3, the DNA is TGTGCCAGCAGCTTAATGGGGGGGCATCAAGAGACCCAGTACTTC.

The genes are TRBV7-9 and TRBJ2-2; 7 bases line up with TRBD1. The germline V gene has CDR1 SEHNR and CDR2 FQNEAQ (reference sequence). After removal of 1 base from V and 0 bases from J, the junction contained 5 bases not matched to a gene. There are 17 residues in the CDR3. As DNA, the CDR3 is TGTGCCAGCAGCTTAGTATCAGGGACAGCGAACACCGGGGAGCTGTTTTTT. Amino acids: CASSLVSGTANTGELFF.

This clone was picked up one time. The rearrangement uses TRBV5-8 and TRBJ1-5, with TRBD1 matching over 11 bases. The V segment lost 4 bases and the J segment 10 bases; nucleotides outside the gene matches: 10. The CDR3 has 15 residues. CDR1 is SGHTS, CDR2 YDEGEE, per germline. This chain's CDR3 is CASSEGQGTGGPQHF. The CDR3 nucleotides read TGTGCCAGCAGCGAGGGACAGGGGACAGGGGGTCCCCAGCATTTT.

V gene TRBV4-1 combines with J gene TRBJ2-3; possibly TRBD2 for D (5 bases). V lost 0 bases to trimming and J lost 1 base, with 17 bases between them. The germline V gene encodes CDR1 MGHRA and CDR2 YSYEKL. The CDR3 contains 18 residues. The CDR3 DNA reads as TGCGCCAGCAGCCAAGATCTCCCCTTGGTACTAGGCACAGATACGCAGTATTTT. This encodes CASSQDLPLVLGTDTQYF.

CDR3: CASSRDRGSGNTIYF. Written as DNA, the CDR3 is TGTGCCAGCAGCAGGGACAGGGGCTCTGGAAACACCATATATTTT. The rearrangement uses TRBV5-4 and TRBJ1-3, with 10 bases identical to TRBD1. The CDR3 has 15 residues. Germline CDR1 and CDR2: SGHNT and YYREEE (reference sequence). The V gene end was trimmed by 4 bases and the J gene end by 0 bases; junction bases not matched to a gene: 1.

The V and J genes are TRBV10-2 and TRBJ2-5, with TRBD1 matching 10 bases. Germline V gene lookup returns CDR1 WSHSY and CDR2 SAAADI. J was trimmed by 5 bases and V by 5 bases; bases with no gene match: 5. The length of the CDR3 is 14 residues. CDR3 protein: CASSRDRGGETQYF. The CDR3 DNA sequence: TGCGCCAGCAGTCGGGACAGGGGCGGGGAGACCCAGTACTTC.

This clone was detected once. For the CDR3, the DNA is TGCGCCAGCAGCCGCCCCGGTCGTGGGGCCAACGTCCTGACTTTC. Amino acids: CASSRPGRGANVLTF. J is TRBJ2-6 and V is TRBV4-3; D not certain. This CDR3 has 15 amino acids. The V and J ends lost 4 bases and 3 bases respectively, with 10 bases between them. Germline CDR1 LGHNA, CDR2 YSLEER.

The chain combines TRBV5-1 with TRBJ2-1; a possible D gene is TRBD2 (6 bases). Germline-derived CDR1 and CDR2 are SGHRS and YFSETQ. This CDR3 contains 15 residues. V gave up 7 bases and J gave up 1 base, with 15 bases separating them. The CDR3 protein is CASRLALGSYNEQFF. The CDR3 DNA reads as TGCGCCAGCCGGCTAGCGCTTGGGTCCTACAATGAGCAGTTCTTC. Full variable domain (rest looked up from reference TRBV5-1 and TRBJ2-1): KAGVTQTPRYLIKTRGQQVTLSCSPISGHRSVSWYQQTPGQGLQFLFEYFSETQRNKGNFPGRFSGRQFSNSRSEMNVSTLELGDSALYLCASRLALGSYNEQFFGPGTRLTVL.

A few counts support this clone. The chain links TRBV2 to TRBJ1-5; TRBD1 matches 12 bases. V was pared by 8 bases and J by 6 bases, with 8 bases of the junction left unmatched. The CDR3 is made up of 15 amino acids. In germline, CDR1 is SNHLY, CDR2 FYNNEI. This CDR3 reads CASASGQGASQPQHF. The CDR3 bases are TGTGCCAGCGCGTCGGGACAGGGGGCAAGTCAGCCCCAGCATTTT. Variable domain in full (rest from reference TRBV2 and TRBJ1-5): EPEVTQTPSHQVTQMGQEVILRCVPISNHLYFYWYRQILGQKVEFLVSFYNNEISEKSEIFDDQFSVERPDGSNFTLKIRSTKLEDSAMYFCASASGQGASQPQHFGDGTRLSIL.

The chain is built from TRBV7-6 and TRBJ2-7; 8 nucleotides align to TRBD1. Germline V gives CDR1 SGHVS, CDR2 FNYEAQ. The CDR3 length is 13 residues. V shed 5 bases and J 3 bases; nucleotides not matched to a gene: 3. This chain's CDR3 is CASSLDRGYEQYF. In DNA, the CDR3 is TGTGCCAGCAGCCTTGACAGGGGCTACGAGCAGTACTTC.

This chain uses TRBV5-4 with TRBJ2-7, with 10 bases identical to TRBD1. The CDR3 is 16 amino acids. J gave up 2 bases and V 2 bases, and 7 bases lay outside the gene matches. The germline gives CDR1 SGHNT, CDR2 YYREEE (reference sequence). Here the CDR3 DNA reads TGTGCCAGCAGCTTCGGTGGGACAGGGGCAGCCTACGAGCAGTACTTC. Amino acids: CASSFGGTGAAYEQYF.

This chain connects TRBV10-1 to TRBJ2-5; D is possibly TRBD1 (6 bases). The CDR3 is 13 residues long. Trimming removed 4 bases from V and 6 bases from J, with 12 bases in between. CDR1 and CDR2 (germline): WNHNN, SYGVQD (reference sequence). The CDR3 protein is CASSGDMRQTQYF. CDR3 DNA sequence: TGCGCCAGCAGTGGGGACATGAGGCAGACCCAGTACTTC.

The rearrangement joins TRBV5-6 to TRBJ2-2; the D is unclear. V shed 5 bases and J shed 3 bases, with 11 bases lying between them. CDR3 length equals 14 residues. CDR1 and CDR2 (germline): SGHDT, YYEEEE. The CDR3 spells CASSRRVDTGELFF. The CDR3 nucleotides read TGTGCCAGCAGTCGCCGGGTTGACACCGGGGAGCTGTTTTTT.

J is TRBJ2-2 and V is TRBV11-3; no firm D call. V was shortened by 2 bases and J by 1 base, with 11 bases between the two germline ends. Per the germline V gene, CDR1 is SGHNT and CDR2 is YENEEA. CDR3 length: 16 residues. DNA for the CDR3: TGTGCCAGCAGCTTATATCCCCTTCGGAACACCGGGGAGCTGTTTTTT. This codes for CASSLYPLRNTGELFF.

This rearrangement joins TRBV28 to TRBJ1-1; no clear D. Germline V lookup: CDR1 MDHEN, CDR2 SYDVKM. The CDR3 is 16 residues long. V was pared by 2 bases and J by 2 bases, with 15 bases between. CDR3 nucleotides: TGTGCCAGCAGTTTAACCCCTCCGTCGGGAAACACTGAAGCTTTCTTT. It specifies CASSLTPPSGNTEAFF.

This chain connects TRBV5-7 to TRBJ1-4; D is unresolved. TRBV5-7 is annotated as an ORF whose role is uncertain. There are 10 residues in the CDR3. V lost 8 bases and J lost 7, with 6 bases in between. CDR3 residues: CARGSEKLFF. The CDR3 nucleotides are TGTGCCAGAGGGAGTGAAAAACTGTTTTTT.

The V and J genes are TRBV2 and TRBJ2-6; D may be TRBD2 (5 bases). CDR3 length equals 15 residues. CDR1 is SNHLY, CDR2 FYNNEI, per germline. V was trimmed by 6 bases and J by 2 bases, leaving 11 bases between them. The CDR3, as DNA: TGTGCCAGCAGCGGGAAGCTCGCTGGGGCCAACGTCCTGACTTTC. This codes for CASSGKLAGANVLTF.

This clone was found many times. CDR3 DNA: TGCGCCAGCAGTTCCCGGAATCAGCCCCAGCATTTT. Translated, it gives CASSSRNQPQHF. The rearrangement uses TRBV10-2 and TRBJ1-5; no definite D call. The CDR3 runs to 12 residues. Germline values: CDR1 WSHSY, CDR2 SAAADI. Trimming stripped 5 bases from V and 4 bases from J, with 6 bases between.

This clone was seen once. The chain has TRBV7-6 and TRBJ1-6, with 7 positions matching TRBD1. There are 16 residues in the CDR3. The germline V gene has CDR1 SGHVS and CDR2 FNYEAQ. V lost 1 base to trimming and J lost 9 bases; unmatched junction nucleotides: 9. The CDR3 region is CASSLGNRGSSSPLHF. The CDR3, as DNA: TGTGCCAGCAGCTTAGGAAACAGGGGCTCCAGTTCACCCCTCCACTTT. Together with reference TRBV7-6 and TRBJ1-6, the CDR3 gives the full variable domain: GAGVSQSPRYKVTKRGQDVALRCDPISGHVSLYWYRQALGQGPEFLTYFNYEAQQDKSGLPNDRFSAERPEGSISTLTIQRTEQRDSAMYRCASSLGNRGSSSPLHFGNGTRLTVT.